In its sample, the clone carrying this T cell receptor beta chain was seen many times. Its antigen is still unknown. Template-switch 5'RACE cDNA synthesis added a 10-nucleotide unique molecular identifier. TCRdb re-called the 5' RACE reads with MiXCR, one entry per CDR3 protein. This table holds 65,000 to 70,000 distinct CDR3 sequences, approximately 3.7% found once. This sample is drawn from a study of neurological immune-mediated disorders. Germline assignment: CDR1 SGHKS and CDR2 YYEKEE (reference sequence). This CDR3 spans 17 amino acids. J was trimmed by 2 bases and V by 0 bases; bases with no gene match: 4. Overall study findings and caveats: Expanded clones shared no CDR3 amino acid sequences across subjects, suggesting private repertoires in all groups. The most TCR clonal expansion was seen in HTLV-1-associated myelopathy, whereas the least was seen in multiple sclerosis, below the level in healthy controls.

Material: PBMCs. This chain uses TRBV5-5 with TRBJ2-2; TRBD2 agrees at 10 bases. The TCR sequence derives from a middle-aged man with multiple sclerosis. CDR3 amino acids: CASSLEVAGGNTGELFF. For the CDR3, the DNA is TGTGCCAGCAGCTTGGAAGTAGCGGGGGGTAACACCGGGGAGCTGTTTTTT.